This TCR beta chain appears in the sequencing data of a study of blood T cell repertoires in COVID-19. Study context: Both acute and convalescent COVID-19 samples were obtained from the United States, Italy and Spain. Sources were T cells, B-cell-depleted T cells, or PBMCs; the material itself was cDNA or gDNA.

The germline V and J ends were trimmed by 4 bases and 0 bases, with 9 bases remaining between them. CDR1 is SNHLY and CDR2 is FYNNEI in the germline V gene. The CDR3 covers 15 residues. Authors' processing steps: Reference gene primer amplification in the assay estimated nucleated cell counts. TCRdb's table, derived via immunoSEQ multiplex PCR, lists solely in-frame clones and lacks some. From that table come the V and J calls and clone size; the DNA was used to work out D and trimming. Of 90,000 to 110,000 clones listed, under 90% are singletons. The chain combines TRBV2 with TRBJ1-4; the D is unclear. Sequenced: peripheral blood. The clonotype comes from a woman aged 45 to 65 with acute or convalescent COVID-19. The CDR3 region has the DNA TGTGCCAGCAGTGTAGAGGTTGCAACTAATGAAAAACTGTTTTTT. Translation gives CASSVEVATNEKLFF.